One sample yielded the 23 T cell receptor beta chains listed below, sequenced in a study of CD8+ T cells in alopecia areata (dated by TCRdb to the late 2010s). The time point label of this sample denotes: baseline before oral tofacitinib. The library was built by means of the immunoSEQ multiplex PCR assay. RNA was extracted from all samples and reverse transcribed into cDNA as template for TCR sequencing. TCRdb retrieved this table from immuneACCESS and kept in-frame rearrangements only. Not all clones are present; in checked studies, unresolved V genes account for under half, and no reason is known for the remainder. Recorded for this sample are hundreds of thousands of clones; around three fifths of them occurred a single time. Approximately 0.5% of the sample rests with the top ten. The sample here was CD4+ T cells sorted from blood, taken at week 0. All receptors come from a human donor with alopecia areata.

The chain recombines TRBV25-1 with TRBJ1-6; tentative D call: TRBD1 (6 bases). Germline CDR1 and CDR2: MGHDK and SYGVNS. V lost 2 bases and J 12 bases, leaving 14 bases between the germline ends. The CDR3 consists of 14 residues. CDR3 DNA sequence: TGTGCCAGCAGTGAAGGCCTGAGGGGGGGACCCCTCCACTTT. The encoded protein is CASSEGLRGGPLHF.

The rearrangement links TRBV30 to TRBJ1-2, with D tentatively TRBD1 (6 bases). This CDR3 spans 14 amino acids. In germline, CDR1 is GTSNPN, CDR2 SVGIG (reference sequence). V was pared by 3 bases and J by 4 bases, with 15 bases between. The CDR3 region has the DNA TGTGCCTGGAGGCCGCAGACAGGTGTCTATGGCTACACCTTC. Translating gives CAWRPQTGVYGYTF.

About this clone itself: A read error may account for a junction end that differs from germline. In nucleotides, the CDR3 is TGTGCTAGCAGCTATAACAGGGGCCGGTTTTACAATCAGCCCCAGCATTTT. Translated: CASSYNRGRFYNQPQHF. The chain uses TRBV7-7 and TRBJ1-5, with TRBD1 identical over 7 bases. Germline V lookup: CDR1 SSHAT, CDR2 FNYEAQ (reference sequence). CDR3 size: 17 residues.

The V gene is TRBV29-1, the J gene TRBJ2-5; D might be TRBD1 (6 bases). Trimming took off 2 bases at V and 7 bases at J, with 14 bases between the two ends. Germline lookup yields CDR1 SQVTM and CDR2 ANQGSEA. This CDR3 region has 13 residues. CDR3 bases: TGCAGCGTTGAAACAGGGTTAGGCGGGACCCAGTACTTC. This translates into CSVETGLGGTQYF.

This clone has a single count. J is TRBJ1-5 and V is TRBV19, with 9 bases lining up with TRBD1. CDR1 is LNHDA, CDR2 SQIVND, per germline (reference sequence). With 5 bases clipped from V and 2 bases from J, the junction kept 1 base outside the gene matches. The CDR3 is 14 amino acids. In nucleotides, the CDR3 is TGTGCCAGTAGTTGGACAGGGGGCAATCAGCCCCAGCATTTT. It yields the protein CASSWTGGNQPQHF.

The CDR3 reads CASTGERQPQHF. For the CDR3, the DNA is TGTGCCAGTACAGGGGAACGTCAGCCCCAGCATTTT. This chain uses TRBV2 with TRBJ1-5, with 7 bases fitting TRBD1. Germline loops: CDR1 SNHLY, CDR2 FYNNEI. Trimming removed 9 bases from V and 6 bases from J; junction bases left unmatched: 5. This CDR3 is built from 12 residues.

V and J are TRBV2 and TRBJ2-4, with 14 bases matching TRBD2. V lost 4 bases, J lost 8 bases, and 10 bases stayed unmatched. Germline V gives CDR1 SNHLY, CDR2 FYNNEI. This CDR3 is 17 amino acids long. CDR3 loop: CASSVMTSGRARDIQYF. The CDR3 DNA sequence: TGTGCCAGCAGTGTAATGACTAGCGGGAGGGCCAGGGACATTCAGTACTTC.

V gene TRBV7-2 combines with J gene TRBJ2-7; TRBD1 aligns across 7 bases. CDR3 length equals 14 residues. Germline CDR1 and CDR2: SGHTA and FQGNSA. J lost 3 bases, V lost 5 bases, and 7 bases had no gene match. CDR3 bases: TGTGCCAGCAGCCCTGGACAGGCCCACTACGAGCAGTACTTC. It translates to CASSPGQAHYEQYF.

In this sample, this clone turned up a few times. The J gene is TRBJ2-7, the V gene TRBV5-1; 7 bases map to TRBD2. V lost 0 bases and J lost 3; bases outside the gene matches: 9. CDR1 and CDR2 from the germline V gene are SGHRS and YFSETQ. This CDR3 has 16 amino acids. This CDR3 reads CASSLARREMVYEQYF. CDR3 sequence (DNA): TGCGCCAGCAGCTTGGCCCGGCGGGAGATGGTCTACGAGCAGTACTTC.

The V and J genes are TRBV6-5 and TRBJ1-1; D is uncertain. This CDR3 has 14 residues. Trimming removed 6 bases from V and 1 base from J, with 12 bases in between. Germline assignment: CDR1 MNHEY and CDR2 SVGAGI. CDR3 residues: CASSYNRKNTEAFF. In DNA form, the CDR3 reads TGTGCCAGCAGCTACAACCGGAAGAACACTGAAGCTTTCTTT.

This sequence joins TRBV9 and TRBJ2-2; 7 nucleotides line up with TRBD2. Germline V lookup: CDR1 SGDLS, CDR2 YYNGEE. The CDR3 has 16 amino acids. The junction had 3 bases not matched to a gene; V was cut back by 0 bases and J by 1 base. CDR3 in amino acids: CASSVVSGVNTGELFF. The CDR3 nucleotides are TGTGCCAGCAGCGTAGTCAGCGGGGTGAACACCGGGGAGCTGTTTTTT.

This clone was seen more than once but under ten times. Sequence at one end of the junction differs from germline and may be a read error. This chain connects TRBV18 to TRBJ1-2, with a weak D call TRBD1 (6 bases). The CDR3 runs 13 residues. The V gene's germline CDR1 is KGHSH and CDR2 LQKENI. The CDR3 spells CASSPPGQSPITF. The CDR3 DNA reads TGTGCCAGCTCACCACCCGGACAGAGCCCGATTACGTTC.

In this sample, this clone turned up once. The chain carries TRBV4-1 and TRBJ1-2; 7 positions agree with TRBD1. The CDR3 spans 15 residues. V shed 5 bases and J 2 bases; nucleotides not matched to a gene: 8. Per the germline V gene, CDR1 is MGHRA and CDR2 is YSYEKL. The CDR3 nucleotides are TGCGCCAGCAGCACGACAGGGTACGGGAACTATGGCTACACCTTC. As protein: CASSTTGYGNYGYTF.

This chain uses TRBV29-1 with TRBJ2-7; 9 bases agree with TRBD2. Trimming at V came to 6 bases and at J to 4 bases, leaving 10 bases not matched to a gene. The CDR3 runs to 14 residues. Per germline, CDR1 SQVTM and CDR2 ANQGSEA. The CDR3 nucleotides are TGCAGCGTCTACCTAGCGGGGCGCATTTACGAGCAGTACTTC. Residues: CSVYLAGRIYEQYF.

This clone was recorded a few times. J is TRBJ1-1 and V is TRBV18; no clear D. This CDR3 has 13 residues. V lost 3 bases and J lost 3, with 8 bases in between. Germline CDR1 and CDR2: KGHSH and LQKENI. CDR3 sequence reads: CASSPKRDTEAFF. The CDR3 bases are TGTGCCAGCTCACCTAAGAGGGACACTGAAGCTTTCTTT.

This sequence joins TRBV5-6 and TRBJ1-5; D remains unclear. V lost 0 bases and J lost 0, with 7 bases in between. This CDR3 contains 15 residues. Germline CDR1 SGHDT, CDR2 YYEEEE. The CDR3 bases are TGTGCCAGCAGCTTGGACGGGGATAGCAATCAGCCCCAGCATTTT. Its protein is CASSLDGDSNQPQHF. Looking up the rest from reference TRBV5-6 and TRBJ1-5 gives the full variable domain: DAGVTQSPTHLIKTRGQQVTLRCSPKSGHDTVSWYQQALGQGPQFIFQYYEEEERQRGNFPDRFSGHQFPNYSSELNVNALLLGDSALYLCASSLDGDSNQPQHFGDGTRLSIL.

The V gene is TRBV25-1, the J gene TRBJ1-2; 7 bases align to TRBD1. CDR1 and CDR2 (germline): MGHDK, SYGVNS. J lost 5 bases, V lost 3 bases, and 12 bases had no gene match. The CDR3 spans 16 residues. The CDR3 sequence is CASSDPRRGLGYGYTF. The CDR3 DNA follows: TGTGCCAGCAGTGACCCCAGGAGGGGGCTCGGGTATGGCTACACCTTC.

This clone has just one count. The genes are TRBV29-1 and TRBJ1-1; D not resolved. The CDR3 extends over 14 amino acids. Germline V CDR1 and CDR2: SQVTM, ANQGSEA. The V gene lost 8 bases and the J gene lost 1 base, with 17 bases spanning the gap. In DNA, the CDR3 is TGCAGCCTAACGATAGGGATCGGGAACACTGAAGCTTTCTTT. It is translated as CSLTIGIGNTEAFF.

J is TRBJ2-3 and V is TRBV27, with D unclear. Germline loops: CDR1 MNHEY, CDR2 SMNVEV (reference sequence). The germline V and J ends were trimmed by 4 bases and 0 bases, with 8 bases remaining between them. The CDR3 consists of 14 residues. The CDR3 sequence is CASSSRESTDTQYF. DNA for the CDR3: TGTGCCAGCAGTTCGAGAGAGAGCACAGATACGCAGTATTTT.

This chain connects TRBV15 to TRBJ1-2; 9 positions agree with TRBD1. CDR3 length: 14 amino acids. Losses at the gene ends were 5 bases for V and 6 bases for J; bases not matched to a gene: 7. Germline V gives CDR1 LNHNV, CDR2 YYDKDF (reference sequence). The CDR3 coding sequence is TGTGCCACCAGCCCTCGTACAGGGGGCCATGGCTACACCTTC. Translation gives CATSPRTGGHGYTF.

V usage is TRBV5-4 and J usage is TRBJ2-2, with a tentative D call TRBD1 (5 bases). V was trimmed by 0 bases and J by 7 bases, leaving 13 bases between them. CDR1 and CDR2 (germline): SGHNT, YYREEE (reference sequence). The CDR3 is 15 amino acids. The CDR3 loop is CASSLDSGFGGELFF. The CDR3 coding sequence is TGTGCCAGCAGCTTGGACTCAGGGTTTGGCGGGGAGCTGTTTTTT.

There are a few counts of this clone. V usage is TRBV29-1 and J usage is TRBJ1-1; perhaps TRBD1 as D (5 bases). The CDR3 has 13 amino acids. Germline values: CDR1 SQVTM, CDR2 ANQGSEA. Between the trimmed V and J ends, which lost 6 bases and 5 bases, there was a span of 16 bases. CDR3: CSVRSGGDTEAFF. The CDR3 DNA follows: TGCAGCGTCCGCTCAGGAGGGGATACTGAAGCTTTCTTT.

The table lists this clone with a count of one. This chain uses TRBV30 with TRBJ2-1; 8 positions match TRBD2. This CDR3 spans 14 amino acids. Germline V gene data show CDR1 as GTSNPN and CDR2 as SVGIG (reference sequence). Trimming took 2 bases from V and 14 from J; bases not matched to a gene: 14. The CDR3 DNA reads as TGTGCCTGGAGTCCTGGGGGGGCGGGAGGAAGCGAGTTCTTC. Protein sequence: CAWSPGGAGGSEFF.